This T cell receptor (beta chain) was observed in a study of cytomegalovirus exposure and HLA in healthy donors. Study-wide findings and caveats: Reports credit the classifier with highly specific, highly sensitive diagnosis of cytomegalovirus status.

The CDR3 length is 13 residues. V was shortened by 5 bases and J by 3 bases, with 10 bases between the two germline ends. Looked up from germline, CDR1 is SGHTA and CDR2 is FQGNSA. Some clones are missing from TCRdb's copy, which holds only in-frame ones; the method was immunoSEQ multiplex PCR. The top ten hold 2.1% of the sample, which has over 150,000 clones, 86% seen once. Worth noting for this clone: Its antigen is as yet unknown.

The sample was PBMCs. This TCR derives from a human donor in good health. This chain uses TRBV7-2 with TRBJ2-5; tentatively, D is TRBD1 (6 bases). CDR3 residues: CASSGNREETQYF. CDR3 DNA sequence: TGTGCCAGCAGCGGAAACAGGGAAGAGACCCAGTACTTC.